A selection of T cell receptor beta chains follows, all from one sample in a study of read filtering for tumor transcriptome and immune sequencing. TCRdb reprocessed the reads with MiXCR, giving one entry per CDR3 protein. This table has about 86,000 distinct CDR3 sequences, around an eighth appearing once. Sequencing used a population of CD138-negative cells sorted from bone marrow. These receptors all come from a donor at least 40 years old with multiple myeloma. Both conserved end residues are part of each CDR3. D genes are given only for firm matches. Clone sizes are shown as once, few, many or a size class.

clone_size	d_call	j_call	v_call	cdr3_aa	cdr3_nt
many	TRBD1	TRBJ1-1	TRBV2	CASSSPRDRVGNTEAFF	TGTGCCAGCAGTTCCCCCCGGGACAGGGTCGGGAACACTGAAGCTTTCTTT
many	TRBD2	TRBJ2-6	TRBV6-5	CASSHRGGRPSNVLTF	TGTGCCAGCAGTCATCGGGGGGGACGGCCCAGCAACGTCCTGACTTTC
many	TRBD2	TRBJ2-1	TRBV28	CASSLMQLAGEVWQFF	TGTGCCAGCAGTTTAATGCAACTAGCGGGAGAGGTCTGGCAGTTCTTC
many	TRBD2	TRBJ2-4	TRBV6-1	CASSTEAGVGDIQYF	TGTGCCAGCTCGACTGAAGCGGGAGTAGGAGACATTCAGTACTTC
many	-	TRBJ2-3	TRBV3-1	CASSQGYGATQYF	TGTGCCAGCAGCCAAGGATACGGTGCTACGCAGTATTTT
many	-	TRBJ2-3	TRBV5-5	CASSLVVFRTDTQYF	TGTGCCAGCAGCTTGGTGGTATTTCGGACAGATACGCAGTATTTT
many	-	TRBJ2-7	TRBV27	CASRQRGASYEQYF	TGTGCCAGCAGGCAAAGGGGAGCTTCCTACGAGCAGTACTTC
many	TRBD1	TRBJ2-1	TRBV5-1	CASSVAGQEYNEQFF	TGCGCCAGCAGCGTCGCGGGACAGGAGTACAATGAGCAGTTCTTC
few	TRBD1	TRBJ1-2	TRBV5-1	CASSFGQGHVNYGYTF	TGCGCCAGCAGCTTCGGACAGGGACACGTTAACTATGGCTACACCTTC
many	-	TRBJ2-7	TRBV5-1	CASSFLDSYEQYF	TGCGCCAGCAGCTTCCTAGACTCCTACGAGCAGTACTTC